These 11 T cell receptor beta chains were sequenced from one sample in a study of shared clonotypes between healthy human individuals. The protocol was immunoSEQ multiplex PCR, while the TCRdb copy is restricted to in-frame clones and leaves out a portion. The sample lists roughly 170,000 clones; approximately 60% were seen once. The sequencing input was memory CD4+ T cells sorted from blood. Noted subset: CD45RA-negative fraction. The receptor set was obtained from a man aged 30 to 39 in good health.

This chain joins TRBV9 and TRBJ2-1; no definite D call. Per the germline V gene, CDR1 is SGDLS and CDR2 is YYNGEE. The CDR3 sequence is 12 residues long. Trimming stripped 4 bases from V and 9 bases from J, with 11 bases between. CDR3 region: CASSFPPGEQFF. The CDR3 bases are TGTGCCAGCAGCTTCCCCCCGGGTGAGCAGTTCTTC.

This clone came up many times. The CDR3 DNA is TGTGCCAGTAGTATCGGGACGGGACTAGCGGGACCTGACTCCTACAATGAGCAGTTCTTC. This encodes CASSIGTGLAGPDSYNEQFF. The rearrangement uses TRBV19 and TRBJ2-1, with TRBD2 matching over 13 bases. The CDR3 runs to 20 residues. V was clipped by 3 bases and J by 0 bases; unmatched bases: 11. Germline V gene lookup returns CDR1 LNHDA and CDR2 SQIVND (reference sequence).

A few counts support this clone. This chain uses TRBV2 with TRBJ2-1; D is undetermined. Germline V lookup: CDR1 SNHLY, CDR2 FYNNEI. The CDR3 contains 14 residues. The V end lost 1 base, the J end lost 10 bases, and 14 bases lay between the germline ends. The CDR3 region has the DNA TGTGCCAGCAGTGAAGTCCGTAGGGATTCGGAGCAGTTCTTC. This sequence encodes CASSEVRRDSEQFF.

The table lists this clone with a few counts. The chain has TRBV5-1 and TRBJ1-1, with no clear D. The germline V gene has CDR1 SGHRS and CDR2 YFSETQ. This CDR3 region has 13 residues. V was cut by 0 bases and J by 7 bases, with 10 bases left in between. The CDR3 sequence is CASSLGSAGEAFF. The CDR3 DNA reads TGCGCCAGCAGCTTGGGTTCGGCGGGTGAAGCTTTCTTT.

The J gene is TRBJ2-2, the V gene TRBV5-1, with D maybe TRBD1 (6 bases). The CDR3 has 19 amino acids. V was pared by 0 bases and J by 2 bases, with 20 bases between. CDR1 and CDR2 from the germline V gene are SGHRS and YFSETQ. The CDR3 coding sequence is TGCGCCAGCAGCTTGGCTACAGGGTTGGGGCATAAAAACACCGGGGAGCTGTTTTTT. It codes for CASSLATGLGHKNTGELFF.

This chain uses TRBV6-1 with TRBJ2-4; tentative D call: TRBD2 (7 bases). CDR1 MNHNS and CDR2 SASEGT come from the germline V gene. This CDR3 spans 14 amino acids. Trimming pared 7 bases from V and 1 base from J, leaving 11 bases between. CDR3 bases: TGTGCCAGCACCGAGGGGGGGGCCAAAAACATTCAGTACTTC. Translated, it gives CASTEGGAKNIQYF.

The chain recombines TRBV11-2 with TRBJ2-7, with 7 bases fitting TRBD2. The V gene's germline CDR1 is SGHAT and CDR2 FQNNGV. The V segment lost 8 bases and the J segment 0 bases; nucleotides outside the gene matches: 7. The CDR3 consists of 14 residues. CDR3 sequence reads: CASARGGSSYEQYF. The CDR3 DNA sequence: TGTGCCAGCGCCCGCGGGGGTAGCTCCTACGAGCAGTACTTC.

The chain couples TRBV28 to TRBJ1-4, with D perhaps TRBD1 (5 bases). Germline-derived CDR1 and CDR2 are MDHEN and SYDVKM. The CDR3 runs to 15 residues. V was trimmed by 3 bases and J by 3 bases, leaving 11 bases between them. CDR3 amino acids: CASSFSGTANEKLFF. The DNA for the CDR3 is TGTGCCAGCAGTTTTTCGGGGACGGCTAATGAAAAACTGTTTTTT.

The genes are TRBV11-2 and TRBJ2-5; 8 nucleotides align to TRBD1. Germline V gene lookup returns CDR1 SGHAT and CDR2 FQNNGV. V lost 1 base to trimming and J lost 5 bases; unmatched junction nucleotides: 3. The CDR3 contains 14 residues. DNA for the CDR3: TGTGCCAGCAGCTTAGCAGGGGGCGGGGAGACCCAGTACTTC. Translating it yields CASSLAGGGETQYF.

Only a few counts were recorded for this clone. The V call is TRBV28, the J call TRBJ1-4; D is possibly TRBD1 (5 bases). This CDR3 is 17 amino acids long. CDR1 and CDR2 (germline): MDHEN, SYDVKM. V was pared by 3 bases and J by 4 bases, with 18 bases between. CDR3 nucleotides: TGTGCCAGCAGTTTGTGGGGCAGGGAGGCGGGTAATGAAAAACTGTTTTTT. Translation: CASSLWGREAGNEKLFF.

This clone has ten or more counts. The J gene is TRBJ2-2, the V gene TRBV4-3; no reliable D call. This CDR3 has 13 amino acids. Germline lookup yields CDR1 LGHNA and CDR2 YSLEER. Trimming stripped 0 bases from V and 6 bases from J, with 5 bases between. CDR3 loop: CASSQDRAGELFF. In DNA form, the CDR3 reads TGCGCCAGCAGCCAAGATCGGGCCGGGGAGCTGTTTTTT.